A single sample is the source of the 3 T cell receptor beta chains below, sequenced in a study of CD8 T cells in ankylosing spondylitis. TCRdb ran MiXCR on the 5' RACE reads and lists one entry per CDR3 protein. The table has roughly 250,000 distinct CDR3 sequences, approximately 9% seen once. Source material: blood, either unsorted or a sorted T cell fraction (not recorded which). Receptors originate from a male donor with ankylosing spondylitis or in good health (not recorded which).

Turning to this clonotype: A much bigger clone sits one base away, suggesting this may be a read error. The chain is built from TRBV20-1 and TRBJ2-2, with D possibly TRBD2 on 6 matching bases. This CDR3 has 14 residues. Germline CDR1 and CDR2: DFQATT and SNEGSKA (reference sequence). The V gene lost 4 bases and the J gene lost 4 bases, with 13 bases spanning the gap. CDR3 amino acids: CSATTPGGTGELFF. The CDR3 nucleotides are TGCAGTGCTACAACCCCCGGGGGCACCGGGGAGCTGTTTTTT.

This clonotype was observed a handful of times. The CDR3: CATKTPGNTIYF. The CDR3 coding sequence is TGTGCCACCAAGACCCCTGGAAACACCATATATTTT. The chain links TRBV12-3 or TRBV12-4 to TRBJ1-3; D call uncertain. There are 12 residues in the CDR3. V was pared by 10 bases and J by 2 bases, with 9 bases between.

There are a few counts of this clonotype. The rearrangement joins TRBV4-3 to TRBJ2-5; a weak D match, TRBD2 (7 bases). Germline V gene sequence: CDR1 LGHNA, CDR2 YSLEER. This CDR3 region has 15 residues. Trimming stripped 0 bases from V and 4 bases from J, with 12 bases between. This chain's CDR3 is CASSQDRGGIETQYF. The CDR3, as DNA: TGCGCCAGCAGCCAAGATAGGGGGGGAATAGAGACCCAGTACTTC.